Below are 16 T cell receptor beta chains sequenced from a single sample in a study of blood T cell repertoires in COVID-19 (dated by TCRdb to the early 2020s). The library was built by means of the immunoSEQ multiplex PCR assay. Here the immuneACCESS table is served through TCRdb, limited to in-frame sequences with V and J called. Missing clones are a known gap in these copies; in checked studies unresolved V genes cover under half, and the rest lacks a known reason. This sample comprises about 160,000 clones, around 80% of them detected only once. Under 7% of the sample is held by the ten biggest clonotypes. The specimen was PBMCs or T cells enriched from blood (not recorded which). Source of these receptors: a man aged 35-49 years who had recovered from COVID-19.

The chain is built from TRBV7-8 and TRBJ2-6; D may be TRBD1 (6 bases). Between the trimmed V and J ends, which lost 5 bases and 3 bases, there was a span of 14 bases. Germline V gene data show CDR1 as SGHVS and CDR2 as FQNEAQ. The CDR3 totals 16 residues. In DNA form, the CDR3 reads TGTGCCAGCAGCGTCTCAAACAGGGATGGGGCCAACGTCCTGACTTTC. Its protein is CASSVSNRDGANVLTF.

The chain carries TRBV2 and TRBJ1-5, with 7 bases aligning to TRBD1. V lost 8 bases, J lost 5 bases, and 12 bases stayed unmatched. The germline gives CDR1 SNHLY, CDR2 FYNNEI. CDR3 length: 15 amino acids. The DNA for the CDR3 is TGTGCCAGCGGCCACCTAGACAGGGAGGATCAGCCCCAGCATTTT. It yields the protein CASGHLDREDQPQHF.

This sequence joins TRBV2 and TRBJ2-5; weak D call: TRBD1 (7 bases). There are 13 residues in the CDR3. CDR1 SNHLY and CDR2 FYNNEI come from the germline V gene. Trimming stripped 6 bases from V and 2 bases from J, with 10 bases between. As DNA, the CDR3 is TGTGCCAGCAGGCGGGGACAGCAAGAGACCCAGTACTTC. This translates into CASRRGQQETQYF.

The chain joins TRBV27 to TRBJ1-2; tentative D call: TRBD1 (5 bases). This CDR3 has 15 residues. Germline V lookup: CDR1 MNHEY, CDR2 SMNVEV (reference sequence). The V and J ends lost 1 base and 0 bases respectively, with 9 bases between them. The CDR3 coding sequence is TGTGCCAGCAGTTTATACGGGGGAGCTAACTATGGCTACACCTTC. Translation: CASSLYGGANYGYTF.

The chain's CDR3 is CASTEGQGASTDTQYF. The DNA for the CDR3 is TGTGCCAGTACCGAGGGACAGGGGGCGAGCACAGATACGCAGTATTTT. The chain is built from TRBV19 and TRBJ2-3, with 12 nucleotides matching TRBD1. In germline, CDR1 is LNHDA, CDR2 SQIVND (reference sequence). The J segment lost 0 bases and the V segment lost 7 bases, leaving 5 bases of the junction unmatched. This CDR3 has 16 residues.

The CDR3 here is CASSATGTQYF. In nucleotides, the CDR3 is TGTGCCAGCAGTGCCACAGGGACCCAGTACTTC. The chain links TRBV25-1 to TRBJ2-5; TRBD1 is a possible D gene (5 bases). Per germline, CDR1 MGHDK and CDR2 SYGVNS. The CDR3 loop spans 11 amino acids. V was clipped by 4 bases and J by 7 bases, with 7 bases between them.

The genes are TRBV20-1 and TRBJ1-1; no clear D gene. From germline, CDR1 is DFQATT and CDR2 SNEGSKA (reference sequence). The CDR3 has 11 residues. V lost 6 bases and J 7 bases, leaving 12 bases between the germline ends. CDR3 sequence reads: CSAQRESEAFF. CDR3 coding DNA: TGCAGTGCCCAGCGGGAGAGTGAAGCTTTCTTT.

This sequence joins TRBV2 and TRBJ1-1; TRBD1 matches 10 bases. Germline V gives CDR1 SNHLY, CDR2 FYNNEI. The CDR3 loop spans 15 amino acids. Trimming at V came to 6 bases and at J to 1 base, leaving 5 bases not matched to a gene. CDR3 amino acids: CASRGDRGPNTEAFF. CDR3 nucleotides: TGTGCCAGCAGGGGGGACAGGGGACCGAACACTGAAGCTTTCTTT.

V usage is TRBV27 and J usage is TRBJ1-2; weak D call: TRBD1 (6 bases). The length of the CDR3 is 16 residues. Per germline, CDR1 MNHEY and CDR2 SMNVEV (reference sequence). The germline V and J ends were trimmed by 2 bases and 4 bases, with 17 bases remaining between them. CDR3 DNA sequence: TGTGCCAGCAGTTTAATACCCATGGGGGCAACCTATGGCTACACCTTC. It specifies CASSLIPMGATYGYTF.

The rearrangement links TRBV3-1 (or the pseudogene TRBV3-2) to TRBJ2-5; 10 bases map to TRBD2. Trimming removed 5 bases from V and 7 bases from J; junction bases left unmatched: 4. Germline V CDR1 and CDR2: LGHDT, YNNKEL (reference sequence). There are 13 residues in the CDR3. The CDR3, as DNA: TGTGCCAGCAGCGGCCGGACTAGCGGGACCCAGTACTTC. Translated: CASSGRTSGTQYF.

The chain joins TRBV11-3 to TRBJ2-5; D unresolved. The germline V gene encodes CDR1 SGHNT and CDR2 YENEEA. V was shortened by 4 bases and J by 5 bases, with 11 bases between the two germline ends. The CDR3 loop spans 13 amino acids. The CDR3, as DNA: TGTGCCAGCAGCTCCCTACTGTCGGAGACCCAGTACTTC. Its translation: CASSSLLSETQYF.

This rearrangement joins TRBV7-6 to TRBJ1-6, with 10 bases aligning to TRBD1. Losses at the gene ends were 5 bases for V and 7 bases for J; bases not matched to a gene: 8. This CDR3 comprises 16 residues. Germline V gene sequence: CDR1 SGHVS, CDR2 FNYEAQ. The DNA of the CDR3 is TGTGCCAGCAGCCCATGGGACAGGGGAAGAAATTCACCCCTCCACTTT. It translates to CASSPWDRGRNSPLHF.

In its sample, this clone was seen a few times. The chain couples TRBV11-3 to TRBJ2-1; 9 bases map to TRBD1. Germline loops: CDR1 SGHNT, CDR2 YENEEA. The trim removed 1 base at V and 7 bases at J, leaving 5 bases unmatched. This CDR3 comprises 15 residues. CDR3: CASSLGDRVVNEQFF. The CDR3 region has the DNA TGTGCCAGCAGCTTAGGGGACAGGGTAGTAAATGAGCAGTTCTTC.

A remark on this clone: This sample also contains other DNA sequences that code for the same CDR3. The V and J genes are TRBV7-9 and TRBJ1-2, with TRBD1 matching 7 bases. V lost 5 bases and J lost 0; bases outside the gene matches: 3. The CDR3 covers 14 residues. The germline gives CDR1 SEHNR, CDR2 FQNEAQ (reference sequence). DNA for the CDR3: TGTGCCAGCAGCCCGGGACAGACTAACTATGGCTACACCTTC. Translating it yields CASSPGQTNYGYTF.

This clone was counted a few times. The chain couples TRBV9 to TRBJ1-3; perhaps TRBD1 as D (6 bases). Looked up from germline, CDR1 is SGDLS and CDR2 is YYNGEE. This CDR3 is 17 amino acids long. Trimming stripped 0 bases from V and 1 base from J, with 14 bases between. The CDR3 region is CASSVGPVGTSGNTIYF. Written as DNA, the CDR3 is TGTGCCAGCAGCGTAGGACCCGTCGGGACATCTGGAAACACCATATATTTT.

This sequence joins TRBV7-6 and TRBJ1-4, with a weak D call TRBD1 (5 bases). This CDR3 contains 15 residues. V was clipped by 0 bases and J by 7 bases, with 12 bases between them. Germline V lookup: CDR1 SGHVS, CDR2 FNYEAQ. This chain's CDR3 is CASSLATGGPEKLFF. The CDR3 bases are TGTGCCAGCAGCTTAGCGACGGGGGGTCCTGAAAAACTGTTTTTT. The full variable domain, with the rest looked up from reference TRBV7-6 and TRBJ1-4, is GAGVSQSPRYKVTKRGQDVALRCDPISGHVSLYWYRQALGQGPEFLTYFNYEAQQDKSGLPNDRFSAERPEGSISTLTIQRTEQRDSAMYRCASSLATGGPEKLFFGSGTQLSVL.